The rows below give T cell receptor beta chains drawn from one sample of a study of memory CD4+ T cells and cytomegalovirus serostatus. Here immunoSEQ multiplex PCR was the method, and the copy in TCRdb shows in-frame clones only, minus some. The sample has some 73,000 clones; around four fifths are singletons. Material for sequencing was memory CD4+ T cells from blood. The origin of the receptors is an adult in good health and CMV-seropositive. Each CDR3 is given with its conserved first and last residue. D genes are given only for firm matches. Clone sizes are given selectively: once, few, many, or a class where the clone is expanded.

d_call	v_call	j_call	clone_size	cdr3_aa	cdr3_nt
TRBD1	TRBV5-1	TRBJ1-2	NA	CASSRDRGQGYTF	TGCGCCAGCAGCCGTGACAGGGGGCAAGGCTACACCTTC
NA	TRBV6-1	TRBJ1-1	NA	CASSERGVTEAFF	TGTGCCAGCAGTGAAAGGGGGGTTACTGAAGCTTTCTTT
NA	TRBV6-5	TRBJ2-1	NA	CASSTLEGGNEQFF	TGTGCCAGCAGTACTCTGGAAGGGGGCAATGAGCAGTTCTTC
NA	TRBV6-1	TRBJ1-1	NA	CASSLGGSNTEAFF	TGTGCCAGCAGTCTCGGGGGCTCGAACACTGAAGCTTTCTTT
NA	TRBV6-1	TRBJ1-2	NA	CASSENYHAAYGYTF	TGTGCCAGCAGTGAAAATTATCACGCGGCCTATGGCTACACCTTC
NA	TRBV18	TRBJ1-1	NA	CASSPSKGVTEAFF	TGTGCCAGCTCACCATCCAAGGGTGTGACTGAAGCTTTCTTT
NA	TRBV7-9	TRBJ1-1	few	CASSRGGGIGLNTEAFF	TGTGCCAGCAGCCGTGGAGGGGGGATCGGGCTGAACACTGAAGCTTTCTTT
NA	TRBV9	TRBJ1-4	NA	CASSKTGRNEKLFF	TGTGCCAGCAGCAAGACAGGACGTAATGAAAAACTGTTTTTT
NA	TRBV7-2	TRBJ1-1	NA	CASSLRREAEAFF	TGTGCCAGCAGCTTAAGGCGGGAAGCTGAAGCTTTCTTT
NA	TRBV6-6	TRBJ1-2	NA	CASSLQGDYGYTF	TGTGCCAGCAGCTTACAGGGTGACTATGGCTACACCTTC
TRBD1	TRBV4-2	TRBJ1-2	once	CASSQEREGAYGYTF	TGTGCCAGCAGCCAAGAGCGGGAGGGGGCCTATGGCTACACCTTC
NA	TRBV6-6	TRBJ1-5	NA	CASSSGENQPQHF	TGTGCCAGCAGCTCCGGAGAGAATCAGCCCCAGCATTTT
TRBD2	TRBV9	TRBJ2-1	NA	CASSVSPTSANEQFF	TGTGCCAGCAGCGTAAGTCCGACTAGCGCTAATGAGCAGTTCTTC
NA	TRBV5-6	TRBJ1-6	NA	CASFLMADYNSPLHF	TGTGCCAGCTTTCTTATGGCAGATTATAATTCACCCCTCCACTTT
TRBD2	TRBV10-3	TRBJ2-3	once	CATAPRAGGTTDTQYF	TGTGCCACCGCGCCAAGAGCGGGGGGGACCACAGATACGCAGTATTTT
TRBD1	TRBV18	TRBJ1-5	NA	CASSPTGGDQPQHF	TGTGCCAGCTCACCGACAGGGGGGGATCAGCCCCAGCATTTT
NA	TRBV30	TRBJ2-3	NA	CAYRIGGADTQYF	TGTGCCTACAGGATAGGGGGAGCAGATACGCAGTATTTT
NA	TRBV19	TRBJ1-5	NA	CASSSQALGQPQHF	TGTGCCAGTAGTTCACAGGCTTTGGGTCAGCCCCAGCATTTT
TRBD1	TRBV10-3	TRBJ1-2	NA	CAISEQGPAYGYTF	TGTGCCATCAGTGAACAGGGGCCGGCCTATGGCTACACCTTC
NA	TRBV6-1	TRBJ1-4	NA	CASRRQIATNEKLFF	TGTGCCAGCCGACGACAGATTGCAACTAATGAAAAACTGTTTTTT
NA	TRBV9	TRBJ2-5	NA	CASSPVRETQYF	TGTGCCAGCAGCCCTGTTCGGGAGACCCAGTACTTC
TRBD2	TRBV5-1	TRBJ2-1	NA	CASSLGLAVGEQFF	TGCGCCAGCAGCCTGGGACTAGCGGTGGGTGAGCAGTTCTTC
NA	TRBV6-5	TRBJ1-1	once	CASSLGGPGNTEAFF	TGTGCCAGCAGTTTAGGAGGTCCGGGAAACACTGAAGCTTTCTTT
NA	TRBV7-2	TRBJ2-7	NA	CASSFGPWYEQYF	TGTGCCAGCAGCTTTGGCCCGTGGTACGAGCAGTACTTC
NA	TRBV15	TRBJ2-3	NA	CATSPTLVDTQYF	TGTGCCACCAGCCCTACACTCGTAGATACGCAGTATTTT
TRBD1	TRBV9	TRBJ2-5	NA	CASSPGTGVWETQYF	TGTGCCAGCAGCCCTGGGACAGGGGTCTGGGAGACCCAGTACTTC
NA	TRBV6-1	TRBJ2-7	NA	CASGQFYEQYF	TGTGCCAGCGGACAATTCTACGAGCAGTACTTC
TRBD1	TRBV11-3	TRBJ1-2	NA	CASSFQTGANYGYTF	TGTGCCAGCAGCTTCCAGACAGGGGCTAACTATGGCTACACCTTC
TRBD1	TRBV18	TRBJ2-1	once	CASSPGQGTDEQFF	TGTGCCAGCTCACCGGGACAGGGAACCGATGAGCAGTTCTTC
NA	TRBV28	TRBJ2-7	NA	CASSQAVSPYEQYF	TGTGCCAGCAGTCAGGCAGTGTCTCCCTACGAGCAGTACTTC
NA	TRBV30	TRBJ1-1	NA	CAWTMQGRRAFF	TGTGCCTGGACCATGCAGGGGAGGAGGGCTTTCTTT
TRBD2	TRBV5-1	TRBJ2-1	NA	CASSFPGGSSYNEQFF	TGCGCCAGCAGCTTCCCTGGCGGGAGCTCCTACAATGAGCAGTTCTTC
NA	TRBV5-1	TRBJ1-2	NA	CASSLEPTAGGYTF	TGCGCCAGCAGCTTGGAGCCGACGGCGGGTGGCTACACCTTC
NA	TRBV5-1	TRBJ2-5	NA	CASSFTSPQETQYF	TGCGCCAGCAGCTTTACTAGCCCCCAAGAGACCCAGTACTTC
NA	TRBV6-5	TRBJ1-2	NA	CASSTRQYGYTF	TGTGCCAGCAGTACCCGACAGTATGGCTACACCTTC
NA	TRBV19	TRBJ1-2	NA	CASSLTENYGYTF	TGTGCCAGTAGCCTAACGGAAAACTATGGCTACACCTTC
NA	TRBV7-6	TRBJ1-1	NA	CASSLAANTEAFF	TGTGCCAGCAGCTTAGCGGCGAACACTGAAGCTTTCTTT
NA	TRBV4-1	TRBJ2-7	NA	CASSPEIRMTEQYF	TGCGCCAGCAGCCCAGAGATACGGATGACCGAGCAGTACTTC
NA	TRBV11-3	TRBJ2-3	NA	CASSIARGLTDTQYF	TGTGCCAGCAGCATAGCGAGAGGTCTCACAGATACGCAGTATTTT
NA	TRBV5-1	TRBJ1-2	NA	CASSSKGDYGYTF	TGCGCCAGCAGCTCGAAGGGCGATTATGGCTACACCTTC
NA	TRBV6-1	TRBJ1-1	NA	CASVPNTVTEAFF	TGTGCCAGCGTCCCAAACACGGTCACTGAAGCTTTCTTT
NA	TRBV4-3	TRBJ1-3	NA	CASSQAAKGRQVGNTIYF	TGCGCCAGCAGCCAAGCTGCGAAAGGGCGACAGGTTGGAAACACCATATATTTT
TRBD2	TRBV2	TRBJ2-5	few	CASMDRPSGAQETQYF	TGTGCCAGCATGGATCGGCCTAGCGGGGCACAAGAGACCCAGTACTTC
NA	TRBV5-6	TRBJ2-5	NA	CASSLVFGQLQETQYF	TGTGCCAGCAGCTTGGTCTTCGGGCAGCTCCAAGAGACCCAGTACTTC
NA	TRBV30	TRBJ1-3	few	CAWSVGGNTIYF	TGTGCCTGGAGTGTAGGTGGAAACACCATATATTTT
NA	TRBV30	TRBJ2-7	once	CAWSSDRDEQYF	TGTGCCTGGAGTTCAGATCGAGACGAGCAGTACTTC
NA	TRBV28	TRBJ1-1	NA	CASTEDPDNMNTEAFF	TGTGCCAGCACCGAAGACCCGGACAACATGAACACTGAAGCTTTCTTT
TRBD1	TRBV7-2	TRBJ2-2	NA	CASSFNRGTGELFF	TGTGCCAGCAGCTTCAACAGGGGTACCGGGGAGCTGTTTTTT